This T cell receptor (beta chain) was identified in a study of blood T cell repertoires in COVID-19. This clone appeared once. V was pared by 3 bases and J by 4 bases, with 12 bases of the junction left unmatched. Germline-derived CDR1 and CDR2 are MDHEN and SYDVKM. CDR3 length: 18 amino acids. Here immunoSEQ multiplex PCR was the method, and the copy in TCRdb shows in-frame clones only, minus some. This sample has 200,000 to 250,000 clones, with 84% found just once. The chain joins TRBV28 to TRBJ1-4; 9 nucleotides agree with TRBD1. This TCR came from a man under 40 with active or convalescent COVID-19. The sample was peripheral blood. CDR3 protein: CASSFRQGQGVFNEKLFF. The CDR3 nucleotides read TGTGCCAGCAGTTTTCGACAGGGACAGGGAGTGTTTAATGAAAAACTGTTTTTT.